A selection of T cell receptor beta chains follows, all from one sample in a study of blood T cell repertoires in COVID-19. Produced via immunoSEQ multiplex PCR; TCRdb's table is partial and in-frame only. The data show approximately 140,000 clones, roughly 82% seen once. Sequencing input: peripheral blood. These TCRs come from a man between 65 and 80 years old with acute or convalescent COVID-19. The CDR3 runs from the conserved cysteine through the conserved F or W. A D gene is named only where the DNA matches it firmly. Expanded clones get a size class; other rows say once, few or many, or leave the size out.

d_call	v_call	j_call	clone_size	cdr3_nt	cdr3_aa
.	TRBV5-1	TRBJ1-1	.	TGCGCCAGCAGCTTGGAGGGAGGTGGGGCTGAAGCTTTCTTT	CASSLEGGGAEAFF
TRBD1	TRBV11-2	TRBJ1-4	.	TGTGCCAGCAGCCCGCGGACAGGGCCTCCCGAAAAACTGTTTTTT	CASSPRTGPPEKLFF
.	TRBV5-1	TRBJ2-1	.	TGCGCCAGCAGCCCCGGGGGATACAATGAGCAGTTCTTC	CASSPGGYNEQFF
.	TRBV5-1	TRBJ2-1	.	TGCGCCAGCAGCCCCCCCCCAGGAAACTCCTACAATGAGCAGTTCTTC	CASSPPPGNSYNEQFF
.	TRBV5-4	TRBJ2-1	.	TGTGCCAGCAGCGTCGATAGGGATCGGGGTGAGCAGTTCTTC	CASSVDRDRGEQFF
.	TRBV2	TRBJ1-1	.	TGTGCCAGCCGACGGGGTATGAACACTGAAGCTTTCTTT	CASRRGMNTEAFF
TRBD1	TRBV18	TRBJ1-5	.	TGTGCCAGCGGGGACAGTACTAATCAGCCCCAGCATTTT	CASGDSTNQPQHF
TRBD2	TRBV19	TRBJ2-1	few	TGTGCCAGTAGTATTTTACCCGGGAGGGGCGGGAGGGCCAGAAATGAGCAGTTCTTC	CASSILPGRGGRARNEQFF
.	TRBV6-5	TRBJ1-2	.	TGTGCCAGCAGTTACCAAAACCCGACAGGCTATGGCTACACCTTC	CASSYQNPTGYGYTF
.	TRBV19	TRBJ1-3	.	TGTGCCAGTAGCGCGATTCGAACTGGAAACACCATATATTTT	CASSAIRTGNTIYF
TRBD2	TRBV3-1/TRBV3-2	TRBJ2-1	.	TGTGCCAGCAGCCACGGTAGCGGGGGGAGCTCCTACAATGAGCAGTTCTTC	CASSHGSGGSSYNEQFF
TRBD1	TRBV3-1/TRBV3-2	TRBJ1-6	.	TGTGCCAGCAGCCTTTCGGGACAGTATAATTCACCCCTCCACTTT	CASSLSGQYNSPLHF
.	TRBV29-1	TRBJ2-7	.	TGCAGCGTTGAAGTAACTGGCGGGAACTACGAGCAGTACTTC	CSVEVTGGNYEQYF
.	TRBV6-5	TRBJ1-1	.	TGTGCCAGCAGCCGCCCCGTTGGAGGGCGACGGGAAGCTTTCTTT	CASSRPVGGRREAFF
.	TRBV15	TRBJ2-6	.	TGTGCCACCAGCAGAGATCAATTCGTCCTGACTTTC	CATSRDQFVLTF
.	TRBV7-8	TRBJ2-7	.	TGTGCCAGCAGCTTAGCGGGTCAGGGGCACGAGCAGTACTTC	CASSLAGQGHEQYF
.	TRBV18	TRBJ2-5	.	TGTGCCAGCTCATGGACCATGGGGGCAGAGACCCAGTACTTC	CASSWTMGAETQYF
TRBD2	TRBV5-4	TRBJ2-7	.	TGTGCCAGCAGCTTGAGCGGGGGCCACACCTACGAGCAGTACTTC	CASSLSGGHTYEQYF
TRBD1	TRBV7-9	TRBJ2-3	once	TGTGCCAGCAGCTTTGGGACAGGGTATACAGATACGCAGTATTTT	CASSFGTGYTDTQYF
TRBD2	TRBV7-2	TRBJ2-3	.	TGTGCCAGCAGCTTAATAATGGCTAGCGGTACGCAGTATTTT	CASSLIMASGTQYF
.	TRBV5-1	TRBJ1-1	.	TGCGCCAGCAGCCGGGAGGTAGGGACGGACTCTCAAGCTTTCTTT	CASSREVGTDSQAFF
TRBD1	TRBV19	TRBJ2-3	few	TGTGCCAGTAGTATAGATCGGGACAGGCCTAGCACAGATACGCAGTATTTT	CASSIDRDRPSTDTQYF
TRBD1	TRBV15	TRBJ1-5	.	TGTGCCACCAGCATGGGACAGGGCAATCAGCCCCAGCATTTT	CATSMGQGNQPQHF
.	TRBV30	TRBJ1-5	.	TGTGCCTGGAGAACGATACGACAGTCCGATAGCAATCAGCCCCAGCATTTT	CAWRTIRQSDSNQPQHF
.	TRBV2	TRBJ1-6	.	TGTGCCAGCAGGGGCAGCTCCTATAATTCACCCCTCCACTTT	CASRGSSYNSPLHF
.	TRBV6-5	TRBJ1-6	.	TGTGCCAGCAGTTACAGGGGGGGGGCAGGCTCACCCCTCCACTTT	CASSYRGGAGSPLHF
.	TRBV7-2	TRBJ1-1	.	TGTGCCAGCAGCTTTAACAGGTTGGGAGCTTTCTTT	CASSFNRLGAFF
.	TRBV27	TRBJ2-2	.	TGTGCCAGCAGTTTGAGGAGGATCGACACCGGGGAGCTGTTTTTT	CASSLRRIDTGELFF
.	TRBV6-1	TRBJ1-4	.	TGTGCCAGCAGTGAAAGATTCTTGACAGGCACCATCCGGGAAAAACTGTTTTTT	CASSERFLTGTIREKLFF
.	TRBV15	TRBJ1-3	.	TGTGCCACCAGCAGAGATCCGGGGGGAGTGTCTGGAAACACCATATATTTT	CATSRDPGGVSGNTIYF
.	TRBV19	TRBJ1-4	.	TGTGCCAGTAGTTCTCAGGTTTCAACTAATGAAAAACTGTTTTTT	CASSSQVSTNEKLFF
TRBD2	TRBV11-2	TRBJ2-3	.	TGTGCCAGCAGCTTAGTAGAGCGGGGGGATACGCAGTATTTT	CASSLVERGDTQYF
TRBD1	TRBV4-1	TRBJ2-5	.	TGCGCCAGCAGCCAAGGGGACAGGGGAATTGAAGAGACCCAGTACTTC	CASSQGDRGIEETQYF
TRBD2	TRBV19	TRBJ2-3	.	TGTGCCAGTACCTACGGGGGGGGAGAGGCAGATACGCAGTATTTT	CASTYGGGEADTQYF
.	TRBV7-3	TRBJ2-7	few	TGTGCCAGCAGCTTAACTGGGAGCTCCTACGAGCAGTACTTC	CASSLTGSSYEQYF
TRBD1	TRBV10-2	TRBJ1-5	once	TGCGCCAGCAGTCCCGGTCCAGGGGGAAATCAGCCCCAGCATTTT	CASSPGPGGNQPQHF
.	TRBV3-1/TRBV3-2	TRBJ1-5	.	TGTGCCAGCAGCCAAGATTACGGAGTGAGGCCCCAGCATTTT	CASSQDYGVRPQHF
.	TRBV11-2	TRBJ1-2	.	TGTGCCAGCAGCTTAGATAGGACAGAGGGCGGCTACACCTTC	CASSLDRTEGGYTF
.	TRBV7-5	TRBJ1-1	.	TGTGCCTCACCGGCACCCGACCACAGGGTCGCTTTCTTT	CASPAPDHRVAFF
.	TRBV28	TRBJ1-2	.	TGTGCCAGCAGATCGGGGGACGGGTATGGCTACACCTTC	CASRSGDGYGYTF
.	TRBV6-6	TRBJ1-5	.	TGTGCCAGCAATGTACTAAATAGCAATCAGCCCCAGCATTTT	CASNVLNSNQPQHF
TRBD2	TRBV2	TRBJ2-3	.	TGTGCCAGCATTGCGGGGGGCACAGATACGCAGTATTTT	CASIAGGTDTQYF
TRBD1	TRBV28	TRBJ2-1	.	TGTGCCAGCAGTCCGCTCGGACAGGGGACTTACAATGAGCAGTTCTTC	CASSPLGQGTYNEQFF
.	TRBV6-5	TRBJ2-7	once	TGTGCCAGCAGTCCCAGATCCGCCTACGAGCAGTACTTC	CASSPRSAYEQYF
.	TRBV7-8	TRBJ2-2	.	TGTGCCAGCAGCTTAAGGGGTCAGGGCACCGGGGAGCTGTTTTTT	CASSLRGQGTGELFF
.	TRBV7-9	TRBJ1-5	few	TGTGCCAGCAGCTTAGGCGGTTTTAATCAGCCCCAGCATTTT	CASSLGGFNQPQHF
.	TRBV9	TRBJ2-3	.	TGTGCCAGCAGCGTAATAGCGTCCCACCTTTCCACAGATACGCAGTATTTT	CASSVIASHLSTDTQYF
TRBD1	TRBV6-1	TRBJ1-2	.	TGTGCCAGCAGTGAAACCACACAGGGGTTTGGTGGCTACACCTTC	CASSETTQGFGGYTF
.	TRBV24-1	TRBJ2-1	once	TGTGCCACCAGTGATCCCGCTAGGGGAGGAACCTACAATGAGCAGTTCTTC	CATSDPARGGTYNEQFF
TRBD1	TRBV10-3	TRBJ1-2	few	TGTGCCATCAGTGAGTCAACAGGGGGCGTCTATGGCTACACCTTC	CAISESTGGVYGYTF
TRBD2	TRBV11-3	TRBJ2-1	.	TGTGCCAGCAGCTCCGGACTAGCGGGTTTCAATGAGCAGTTCTTC	CASSSGLAGFNEQFF
TRBD1	TRBV5-1	TRBJ2-1	.	TGCGCCAGCAGTTCTTCCTCTGGACAGGGGAAAATCGGTGAGCAGTTCTTC	CASSSSSGQGKIGEQFF
TRBD1	TRBV5-1	TRBJ1-2	.	TGCGCCAGCAGCTTGACAGGGGAGGCCTATGGCTACACCTTC	CASSLTGEAYGYTF
.	TRBV15	TRBJ2-3	.	TGTGCCACCAGCATCTTAGGGGGTAGCGGGAGCACAGATACGCAGTATTTT	CATSILGGSGSTDTQYF
TRBD2	TRBV6-5	TRBJ2-7	.	TGTGCCAGCAGCCGGACTAGCGGGCACTACGAGCAGTACTTC	CASSRTSGHYEQYF
.	TRBV19	TRBJ1-2	.	TGTGCCAGCAAAATCGCGGTGCAGGGTAACGGCTACACCTTC	CASKIAVQGNGYTF
.	TRBV6-5	TRBJ1-1	.	TGTGCCAGCAGGGAGGGGAACACTGAAGCTTTCTTT	CASREGNTEAFF
.	TRBV11-2	TRBJ2-2	once	TGTGCCAGCAGCTTTTTCCACAGGGAAAACACCGGGGAGCTGTTTTTT	CASSFFHRENTGELFF
.	TRBV24-1	TRBJ2-3	.	TGTGCCACCAGTGATTTAGGCGGCAGCACAGATACGCAGTATTTT	CATSDLGGSTDTQYF
TRBD1	TRBV28	TRBJ1-4	.	TGTGCCACTCGACAGGGTGGAAATGAAAAACTGTTTTTT	CATRQGGNEKLFF